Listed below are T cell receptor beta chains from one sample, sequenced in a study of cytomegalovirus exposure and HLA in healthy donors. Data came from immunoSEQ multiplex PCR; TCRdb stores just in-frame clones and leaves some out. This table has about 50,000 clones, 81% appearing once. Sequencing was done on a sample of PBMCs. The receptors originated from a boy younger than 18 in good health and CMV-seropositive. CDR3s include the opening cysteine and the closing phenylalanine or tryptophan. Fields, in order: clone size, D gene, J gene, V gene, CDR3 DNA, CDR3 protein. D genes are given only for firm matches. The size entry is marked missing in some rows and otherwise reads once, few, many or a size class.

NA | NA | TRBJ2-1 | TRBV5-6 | TGTGCCAGCAGCCCCACTCGGGATGAGCAGTTCTTC | CASSPTRDEQFF
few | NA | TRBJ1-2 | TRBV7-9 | TGTGCCAGCCCCTCGGACTGGACAGAGAAGCACTATGGCTACACCTTC | CASPSDWTEKHYGYTF
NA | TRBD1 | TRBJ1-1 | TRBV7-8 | TGTGCCAGCAGCTTAGAGGGGACAGGTATTCGAGGGAACACTGAAGCTTTCTTT | CASSLEGTGIRGNTEAFF
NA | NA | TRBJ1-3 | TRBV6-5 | TGTGCCAGCAGCGTATCCTCTAACTCTGGAAACACCATATATTTT | CASSVSSNSGNTIYF
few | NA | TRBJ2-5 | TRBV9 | TGTGCCAGCAGCGTAGGGCAGGGTGTTGTAGAGACCCAGTACTTC | CASSVGQGVVETQYF
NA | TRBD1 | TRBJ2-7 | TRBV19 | TGTGCCAGTAGTTGGACAGGGCCGGAGGAGCAGTACTTC | CASSWTGPEEQYF
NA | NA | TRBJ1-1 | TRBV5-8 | TGTGCCAGCAGCTTGCCTTCCTTGAACACTGAAGCTTTCTTT | CASSLPSLNTEAFF
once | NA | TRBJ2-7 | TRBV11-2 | TGTGCCAGCAGTTTCCCGAGGCACTCAACCTACGAGCAGTACTTC | CASSFPRHSTYEQYF
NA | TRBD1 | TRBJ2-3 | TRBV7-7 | TGTGCTAGCAGCCCTGGGACAGGGGCGGGAAATACGCAGTATTTT | CASSPGTGAGNTQYF
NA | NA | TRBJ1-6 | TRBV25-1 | TGTGCCAGCAGTGCGCCGGGGGGGCATTCACCCCTCCACTTT | CASSAPGGHSPLHF
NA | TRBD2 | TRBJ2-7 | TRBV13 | TGTGCCAGCAGCAAAATGGCGGGGGGCTCCCACGAGCAGTACTTC | CASSKMAGGSHEQYF
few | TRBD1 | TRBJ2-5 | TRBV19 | TGTGCCAGTACCACATCGACAGGGGCGCTAGAGACCCAGTACTTC | CASTTSTGALETQYF
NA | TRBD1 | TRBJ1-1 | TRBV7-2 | TGTGCCAGCAGCTTTGACAGGGGCAGTCCTGAAGCTTTCTTT | CASSFDRGSPEAFF
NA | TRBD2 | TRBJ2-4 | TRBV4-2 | TGTGCCAGCAGCCAAGAGCTCGGGAGGGAGCGAGGCATTCAGTACTTC | CASSQELGRERGIQYF
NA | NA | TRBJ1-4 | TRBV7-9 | TGTGCCAGCAGCCCCGGAGCAACTAATGAAAAACTGTTTTTT | CASSPGATNEKLFF
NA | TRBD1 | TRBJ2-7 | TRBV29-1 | TGCAGCGTTGGGGACAGGGAAAGTTACGAGCAGTACTTC | CSVGDRESYEQYF
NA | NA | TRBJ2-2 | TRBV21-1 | TGTGCCAGCAGCAATGCCGCAGGGAATCACGGGGAGCTGTTTTTT | CASSNAAGNHGELFF
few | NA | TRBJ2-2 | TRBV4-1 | TGCGCCAGCAGCCGGCAGGACACCGGGGAGCTGTTTTTT | CASSRQDTGELFF
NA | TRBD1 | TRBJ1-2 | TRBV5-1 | TGCGCCAGCAGCTCACAGGGGGCGATCGGCTACACCTTC | CASSSQGAIGYTF
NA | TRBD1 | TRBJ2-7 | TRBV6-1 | TGTGCCAGCAGTGCTGGGACAGGGGGGGAGCAGTACTTC | CASSAGTGGEQYF
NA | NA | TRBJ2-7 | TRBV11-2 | TGTGCCAGCAGCTTGGCGGCGGGGGCCCTTTTACCTTCCTACGAGCAGTACTTC | CASSLAAGALLPSYEQYF
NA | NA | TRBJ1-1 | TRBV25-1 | TGTGCCAGCAGTGGACATACAGGGATGGACACTGAAGCTTTCTTT | CASSGHTGMDTEAFF
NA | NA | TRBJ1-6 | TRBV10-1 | TGCGCCAGCAGCCCTAGGGGAGGGGTGAAGAATTCACCCCTCCACTTT | CASSPRGGVKNSPLHF
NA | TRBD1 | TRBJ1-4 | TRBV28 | TGTGCCAGCAGCCCCGCGACAGGGCCACATGAAAAACTGTTTTTT | CASSPATGPHEKLFF
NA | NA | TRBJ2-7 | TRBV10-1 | TGCGCCAGCAAGCGGCGGGACTACGAGCAGTACTTC | CASKRRDYEQYF
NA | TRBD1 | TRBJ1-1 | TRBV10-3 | TGTGCCATCACCAAGACAGGGGACCAGAACACTGAAGCTTTCTTT | CAITKTGDQNTEAFF
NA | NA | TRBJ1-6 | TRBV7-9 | TGTGCCAGCAGCTTAGATCTTTCACCCCTCCACTTT | CASSLDLSPLHF
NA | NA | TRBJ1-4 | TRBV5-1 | TGCGCCAGCAGCAGGGCAGGGTTTGAAAAACTGTTTTTT | CASSRAGFEKLFF
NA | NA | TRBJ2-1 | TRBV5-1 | TGCGCCAGCAGCTTGGTCGGGGGGCGGAATACGCCCGAGCAGTTCTTC | CASSLVGGRNTPEQFF
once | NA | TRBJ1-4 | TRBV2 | TGTGCCAGCATAGGGGAACCGCGAAATGGAAAACTGTTTTTT | CASIGEPRNGKLFF
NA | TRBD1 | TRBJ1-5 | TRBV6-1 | TGTGCCAGCAGTGTCACAGGGGTGTCCCAGCCCCAGCATTTT | CASSVTGVSQPQHF
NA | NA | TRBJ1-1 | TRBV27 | TGTGCCAGCAGTTTGGAGGGATCTGAAGCTTTCTTT | CASSLEGSEAFF